Listed below are T cell receptor beta chains from one sample, sequenced in a study of T-cell reconstitution after alpha-beta-depleted transplantation in children. TCRdb fed the PCR reads into MiXCR, producing one record per CDR3 protein. Of more than 90,000 distinct CDR3 sequences listed, 10% are singletons. This sample comprised PBMCs, obtained before TCRalphabeta/CD19-depleted stem cell transplant. The receptors were gathered from a boy between 2 and 10 years old with acute lymphoblastic leukemia, due to receive a stem cell transplant. Both conserved end residues are part of each CDR3. A D gene is named only where the DNA matches it firmly. Expanded clones are given a class, and other clones once, few, many or no size at all.

V gene,J gene,D gene,clone size,CDR3 protein,CDR3 DNA
TRBV29-1,TRBJ2-3,TRBD1,few,CSVQDRDPGTQYF,TGCAGCGTTCAAGACAGGGACCCCGGTACGCAGTATTTT
TRBV4-1,TRBJ1-1,.,many,CASSPTDRSNTEAFF,TGCGCCAGCAGCCCTACTGATAGGTCGAACACTGAAGCTTTCTTT
TRBV12-3/TRBV12-4,TRBJ2-3,TRBD2,.,CASSLKSSGSRDTQYF,TGTGCCAGCAGTTTAAAGTCTAGCGGGAGTCGGGATACGCAGTATTTT
TRBV18,TRBJ1-1,.,.,CASSLTPESSEAFF,TGTGCCAGCTCTTTGACACCCGAGTCTTCTGAAGCTTTCTTT
TRBV7-2,TRBJ2-5,TRBD2,few,CASSLARGLAGGPSKETQYF,TGTGCCAGCAGCTTAGCTAGGGGTCTGGCGGGAGGACCAAGCAAAGAGACCCAGTACTTC
TRBV6-6,TRBJ2-7,TRBD2,.,CASQWLAAGEQYF,TGTGCCAGTCAATGGCTAGCGGCGGGTGAGCAGTACTTC
TRBV29-1,TRBJ2-7,TRBD1,few,CSAGTGVDEQYF,TGCAGCGCCGGGACAGGGGTTGACGAGCAGTACTTC
TRBV6-1,TRBJ2-7,.,.,CASSDPGRSSYEQYF,TGTGCCAGCAGCGACCCGGGACGGAGCTCCTACGAGCAGTACTTC
TRBV27,TRBJ2-5,.,.,CASSLTGLAETQYF,TGTGCCAGCAGTTTAACGGGGCTAGCGGAGACCCAGTACTTC
TRBV11-2,TRBJ2-7,TRBD2,few,CASSIRLAGPYEQYF,TGTGCCAGCAGCATCCGACTAGCGGGACCCTACGAGCAGTACTTC
TRBV5-5,TRBJ1-1,TRBD1,few,CASSLLQGLGTEAFF,TGTGCCAGCAGCTTGCTACAGGGGTTGGGGACTGAAGCTTTCTTT
TRBV27,TRBJ2-7,.,many,CASSLSGLGHNEQYF,TGTGCCAGCAGTCTCTCCGGATTGGGGCACAACGAGCAGTACTTC
TRBV3-1,TRBJ2-6,.,.,CASSQRRILERVRPSGANVLTF,TGTGCCAGCAGCCAAAGACGGATTCTAGAAAGGGTTCGGCCCTCTGGGGCCAACGTCCTGACTTTC
TRBV6-1,TRBJ2-1,TRBD2,few,CASRKEPGLAGYEQFF,TGTGCCAGCAGGAAAGAACCGGGACTAGCGGGATATGAGCAGTTCTTC
TRBV20-1,TRBJ2-7,TRBD2,many,CSANPRTSGTYEQYF,TGCAGTGCTAACCCCCGGACTAGCGGAACCTACGAGCAGTACTTC
TRBV10-3,TRBJ1-2,.,.,CAISEVVEGNYGYTF,TGTGCCATCAGTGAGGTCGTGGAGGGAAACTATGGCTACACCTTC
TRBV6-1,TRBJ2-2,.,few,CASSEAPITGELFF,TGTGCCAGCAGTGAAGCCCCCATCACCGGGGAGCTGTTTTTT
TRBV11-2,TRBJ2-2,.,.,CASSSLSWQGNTGELFF,TGTGCCAGCAGCTCCCTATCATGGCAGGGTAACACCGGGGAGCTGTTTTTT
TRBV8-2,TRBJ2-3,.,.,CARSSGLPGTGRFTDTQYF,TGTGCCAGGAGCTCGGGGCTCCCCGGGACAGGACGATTCACAGATACGCAGTATTTT
TRBV5-6,TRBJ2-2,TRBD1,few,CASSLIGQAVGGELFF,TGTGCCAGCAGCTTGATCGGACAGGCTGTAGGCGGGGAGCTGTTTTTT
TRBV5-1,TRBJ2-1,TRBD2,many,CASRPLAGGKDEQFF,TGCGCCAGCAGACCTCTAGCGGGAGGGAAAGATGAGCAGTTCTTC
TRBV12-3/TRBV12-4,TRBJ2-5,TRBD1,many,CASSLSTGSETQYF,TGTGCCAGCAGTTTATCGACAGGGTCGGAGACCCAGTACTTC
TRBV2,TRBJ2-5,.,few,CAGKGNLGQETQYF,TGTGCCGGCAAGGGTAACCTGGGCCAAGAGACCCAGTACTTC
TRBV21-1,TRBJ2-2,.,.,CASSKADAGELFF,TGTGCCAGCAGCAAAGCGGATGCCGGGGAGCTGTTTTTT
TRBV6-1,TRBJ2-2,.,once,CASRLTRQEPYTGELFF,TGTGCCAGCAGGCTCACACGACAGGAGCCATACACCGGGGAGCTGTTTTTT
TRBV29-1,TRBJ2-5,TRBD2,.,CSVESSGRETQYF,TGCAGCGTTGAATCGAGCGGGAGAGAGACCCAGTACTTC
TRBV7-8,TRBJ2-3,TRBD2,few,CASSLKRERVSRTDTQYF,TGTGCCAGCAGCTTAAAGCGGGAGAGGGTCTCCCGCACAGATACGCAGTATTTT
TRBV29-1,TRBJ2-7,TRBD2,few,CSVVSGDYEQYF,TGCAGCGTTGTTAGCGGGGACTACGAGCAGTACTTC
TRBV29-1,TRBJ2-7,.,few,CSVALGHEQYF,TGCAGCGTGGCCTTAGGACACGAGCAGTACTTC
TRBV11-3,TRBJ2-3,.,few,CASSPDGVNTDTQYF,TGTGCCAGCAGTCCTGACGGGGTCAACACAGATACGCAGTATTTT
TRBV20-1,TRBJ2-3,TRBD1,many,CSASPRDRGTDTQYF,TGCAGTGCCTCCCCCCGGGACAGGGGCACAGATACGCAGTATTTT
TRBV12-3/TRBV12-4,TRBJ2-3,.,many,CASSLKVIGTDTQYF,TGTGCCAGCAGTTTAAAAGTCATAGGCACAGATACGCAGTATTTT
TRBV12-3/TRBV12-4,TRBJ1-1,TRBD1,.,CASSSYRGVTEAFF,TGTGCCAGCAGTAGTTACAGGGGAGTCACTGAAGCTTTCTTT
TRBV27,TRBJ2-1,TRBD1,.,CASTDRGRVNEQFF,TGTGCCAGCACGGACAGGGGGCGCGTTAATGAGCAGTTCTTC
TRBV28,TRBJ2-1,TRBD2,.,CASSLGVAGAVYEQFF,TGTGCCAGCAGTTTGGGGGTAGCGGGAGCTGTTTATGAGCAGTTCTTC
TRBV5-1,TRBJ1-2,.,many,CASSLGQTIYGYTF,TGCGCCAGCAGCTTGGGACAGACCATCTATGGCTACACCTTC
TRBV5-1,TRBJ1-1,.,few,CASSYGDPNTEAFF,TGCGCCAGCAGCTACGGAGATCCAAACACTGAAGCTTTCTTT
TRBV6-1,TRBJ2-3,.,many,CASRTVADTQYF,TGTGCCAGCAGGACAGTGGCAGATACGCAGTATTTT
TRBV10-3,TRBJ1-2,.,.,CAITAASGGYTF,TGTGCCATCACGGCGGCATCTGGCGGCTACACCTTC